What follows describes a single T cell receptor beta chain. In germline, CDR1 is LNHNV, CDR2 YYDKDF (reference sequence). V lost 5 bases to trimming and J lost 3 bases, with 17 bases between them. This CDR3 comprises 15 residues. The data were obtained in a study of Ad26.COV2.S vaccination and SARS-CoV-2 variants. Assay used: immunoSEQ multiplex PCR; TCRdb lists only in-frame clones, some missing. Among approximately 400,000 clones listed, roughly 94% were seen once. The rearrangement links TRBV15 to TRBJ2-7; possibly TRBD1 or TRBD2 for D (5 bases each). Here the sequenced sample was peripheral blood, taken after recovery from COVID-19. The TCR was taken from a human donor who had recovered from COVID-19. The CDR3 nucleotides read TGTGCCACCAGCTATCGACCGGGGCCCGACTACGAGCAGTACTTC. Amino acids: CATSYRPGPDYEQYF.